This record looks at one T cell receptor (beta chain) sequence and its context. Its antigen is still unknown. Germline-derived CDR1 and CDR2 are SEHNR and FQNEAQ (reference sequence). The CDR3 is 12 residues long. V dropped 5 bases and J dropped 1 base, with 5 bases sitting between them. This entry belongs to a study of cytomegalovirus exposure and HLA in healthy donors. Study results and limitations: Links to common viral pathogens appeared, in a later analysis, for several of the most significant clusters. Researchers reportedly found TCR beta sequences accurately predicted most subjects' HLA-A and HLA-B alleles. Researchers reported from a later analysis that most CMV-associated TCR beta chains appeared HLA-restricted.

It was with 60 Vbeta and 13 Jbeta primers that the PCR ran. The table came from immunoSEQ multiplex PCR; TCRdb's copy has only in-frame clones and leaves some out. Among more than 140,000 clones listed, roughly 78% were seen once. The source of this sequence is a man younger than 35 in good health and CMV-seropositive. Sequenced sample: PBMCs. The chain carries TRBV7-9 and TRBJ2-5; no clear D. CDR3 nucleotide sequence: TGTGCCAGCAGCCCAGTCCAAGAGACCCAGTACTTC. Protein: CASSPVQETQYF.